This TCR beta chain comes out of a study of T cells after yellow fever vaccination. The CDR3 sequence is 18 residues long. Germline CDR1 is SGHAT and CDR2 is FQNNGV. Trimming cost V 5 bases and J 0 bases; bases outside gene matches: 11. The table lists this clonotype with a count of one. The antigen remains unidentified. General study points: Post-booster reappearance was seen for most primary-vaccination clones (roughly 97% CD4, roughly 88% CD8). On re-exposure, the response was weaker but peaked faster, at day 5 versus 15. In FACS-sorted repertoires, abundant clonotypes from the bulk population could appear as contaminants.

5'RACE template switching generated TCR cDNA, adding a universal primer site and UMIs. Each CDR3 protein gets one entry after TCRdb re-called the 5' RACE reads with MiXCR. The sample carries hundreds of thousands of distinct CDR3 sequences, roughly 14% recorded once. The sample in question was PBMCs, obtained on the day of the yellow fever booster vaccination. The chain joins TRBV11-2 to TRBJ2-4; 9 bases agree with TRBD2. The TCR sequence derives from a man aged 30 to 45 who received the YFV17D yellow fever vaccine. The CDR3 is CASSPFDGTSRAKNIQYF. The CDR3, as DNA: TGTGCCAGCAGCCCATTCGACGGGACTAGCAGAGCCAAAAACATTCAGTACTTC.